Listed here are 18 T cell receptor beta chains from one sample, sequenced in a study of T cell repertoires in cytomegalovirus infection. One entry per CDR3 protein results from TCRdb running MiXCR on the reads. The table records 100,000 to 120,000 distinct CDR3 sequences, 30% of them present only once. Their specific antigens are unknown. The starting material was CD8+ T cells from cultured PBMCs, obtained from culture after CMV antigen stimulation. These receptors all stem from a human donor in good health (CMV status not recorded). Some clones in this sample may be carry-over from other donors' samples.

This clonotype was counted a few times. The gene calls are TRBV11-2 and TRBJ2-5, with D possibly being TRBD1 or TRBD2 (6 bases each). This CDR3 has 15 amino acids. Germline CDR1 SGHAT, CDR2 FQNNGV. Trimming cost V 1 base and J 1 base, with 10 bases left between them. CDR3 sequence: CASSLGRDTQETQYF. Written as DNA, the CDR3 is TGTGCCAGCAGCTTAGGGCGGGACACCCAAGAGACCCAGTACTTC.

This clonotype occurred a few times. The chain recombines TRBV11-2 with TRBJ2-5, with TRBD1 matching 7 bases. From germline, CDR1 is SGHAT and CDR2 FQNNGV. The CDR3 contains 18 residues. Unmatched junction bases numbered 11, after V lost 0 bases and J lost 1 base. CDR3 coding DNA: TGTGCCAGCAGCTTAGAACCGACGGGACCAGGGGGCCAAGAGACCCAGTACTTC. Translation gives CASSLEPTGPGGQETQYF.

The CDR3 reads CASSPRTEIGEQFF. The CDR3 coding sequence is TGTGCCAGTAGTCCCCGGACAGAAATTGGTGAGCAGTTCTTC. The V call is TRBV19, the J call TRBJ2-1, with a tentative D call TRBD1 (6 bases). V dropped 5 bases and J dropped 9 bases, with 17 bases sitting between them. The CDR3 covers 14 residues. Germline CDR1 and CDR2: LNHDA and SQIVND (reference sequence).

This chain joins TRBV6-8 and TRBJ2-7, with a weak D call TRBD1 (7 bases). This CDR3 region has 16 residues. Germline V gene sequence: CDR1 MNHGY, CDR2 SAAAGT. Trimming left V 2 bases short and J 4 bases short, with 18 bases between. For the CDR3, the DNA is TGTGCCAGCAGTTACGGCAGGGGGGATTTAGGGTACGAGCAGTACTTC. It specifies CASSYGRGDLGYEQYF.

The V and J genes are TRBV5-1 and TRBJ2-3, with TRBD1 matching 7 bases. This CDR3 is built from 15 residues. V was clipped by 3 bases and J by 0 bases; unmatched bases: 4. The germline V gene encodes CDR1 SGHRS and CDR2 YFSETQ. The CDR3 DNA is TGCGCCAGCAGCTGGACAGGTACTAGCACAGATACGCAGTATTTT. Amino acids: CASSWTGTSTDTQYF.

This clonotype appeared many times. The rearrangement uses TRBV4-2 and TRBJ2-6; D may be TRBD2 (6 bases). This CDR3 is 19 amino acids long. Germline assignment: CDR1 LGHNA and CDR2 YNFKEQ. Trimming shortened V by 2 bases and J by 2 bases, and 19 bases separated the two germline ends. In DNA form, the CDR3 reads TGTGCCAGCAGCCAACGGGGAGGCCTTTCAAGTGCTGGGGCCAACGTCCTGACTTTC. It specifies CASSQRGGLSSAGANVLTF.

This clonotype was detected a few times. V is TRBV10-3 and J is TRBJ2-7, with 9 positions matching TRBD1. Germline lookup yields CDR1 ENHRY and CDR2 SYGVKD. Trimming cost V 3 bases and J 5 bases; bases outside gene matches: 2. This CDR3 spans 13 amino acids. The CDR3 region is CAISDTGGNEQYF. Written as DNA, the CDR3 is TGTGCCATCAGTGACACAGGGGGCAACGAGCAGTACTTC.

This clonotype showed up many times. The chain carries TRBV12-3 or TRBV12-4 and TRBJ1-1, with a weak D call TRBD1 (6 bases). The V and J ends lost 5 bases and 5 bases respectively, with 15 bases between them. This CDR3 has 14 residues. For the CDR3, the DNA is TGTGCCAGCAGTGTACAGGGTATTCGAACTGAAGCTTTCTTT. This translates into CASSVQGIRTEAFF.

This clonotype turned up a few times. The CDR3 bases are TGCAGCGACCGGTCGGCAGAACTTAACTATGGCTACACCTTC. Translated, it gives CSDRSAELNYGYTF. V and J are TRBV29-1 and TRBJ1-2, with unresolved D. CDR3 length: 14 amino acids. Trimming took 7 bases from V and 1 from J, leaving 16 bases between them. Germline V gene lookup returns CDR1 SQVTM and CDR2 ANQGSEA.

The chain carries TRBV7-4 and TRBJ2-1; the match to TRBD2 covers 9 bases. J gave up 8 bases and V 6 bases, and 11 bases lay outside the gene matches. The length of the CDR3 is 15 residues. The germline gives CDR1 SGHVT, CDR2 SQSDAQ. DNA for the CDR3: TGTGCCAGCAGGGCCGGGACTAGCTTCTTGGATGAGCAGTTCTTC. Translation gives CASRAGTSFLDEQFF.

This clonotype has a handful of counts. This chain uses TRBV11-2 with TRBJ2-3; TRBD2 matches 7 bases. V was clipped by 3 bases and J by 6 bases; unmatched bases: 6. Germline CDR1 is SGHAT and CDR2 is FQNNGV. The CDR3 consists of 14 residues. The CDR3 here is CASSFDAGDDTQYF. The CDR3 coding sequence is TGTGCCAGCAGCTTCGATGCGGGGGATGATACGCAGTATTTT.

Ten or more counts support this clonotype. The chain recombines TRBV7-9 with TRBJ2-1, with a possible D match to TRBD2 (6 bases). The germline gives CDR1 SEHNR, CDR2 FQNEAQ (reference sequence). The CDR3 contains 15 residues. Trimming took 2 bases from V and 1 from J, leaving 9 bases between them. CDR3: CASSLIGGSYNEQFF. CDR3 nucleotides: TGTGCCAGCAGCTTAATCGGGGGATCCTACAATGAGCAGTTCTTC.

V and J are TRBV6-1 and TRBJ1-1; tentative D call: TRBD1 (6 bases). CDR1 is MNHNS, CDR2 SASEGT, per germline. V lost 3 bases and J lost 3, with 14 bases in between. The CDR3 spans 15 residues. The chain's CDR3 is CASSDLQGIDTEAFF. The CDR3 DNA is TGTGCCAGCAGTGATTTACAGGGAATTGACACTGAAGCTTTCTTT.

Note on this clonotype: Relative to the germline gene, one junction end is altered; a read error may explain this. The chain combines TRBV6-2 or TRBV6-3 with TRBJ1-1; D unclear. CDR3 length equals 13 residues. The germline gives CDR1 MNHEY, CDR2 SVGEGT. As DNA, the CDR3 is TGTGCCAGCACTTACGCGGTGGGCACTGAAGCTTTCTTT. Its protein product is CASTYAVGTEAFF.

This chain connects TRBV2 to TRBJ1-3; D gene unclear. Trimming removed 7 bases at V and 1 base at J, with 11 bases between. Per germline, CDR1 SNHLY and CDR2 FYNNEI. CDR3 length: 14 amino acids. In DNA form, the CDR3 reads TGTGCCAGCAATCAACGGGGTTCTGGAAACACCATATATTTT. This codes for CASNQRGSGNTIYF.

This clonotype was seen many times. This rearrangement joins TRBV19 to TRBJ2-5; D is tentatively TRBD1 or TRBD2 (5 bases each). CDR1 LNHDA and CDR2 SQIVND come from the germline V gene (reference sequence). This CDR3 region has 15 residues. Trimming removed 4 bases from V and 5 bases from J, with 17 bases in between. This CDR3 is CASSTRRGALETQYF. CDR3 nucleotides: TGTGCCAGTAGTACAAGGAGAGGGGCGCTGGAGACCCAGTACTTC.

The V call is TRBV20-1, the J call TRBJ2-3, with 7 positions matching TRBD1. With V trimmed by 3 bases and J by 6 bases, 12 bases remained unmatched. The CDR3 is 15 amino acids. CDR1 and CDR2 (germline): DFQATT, SNEGSKA (reference sequence). CDR3 DNA: TGCAGTGCTAGGGGTAGGGGGCGATCAGGGGATACGCAGTATTTT. Amino acid sequence: CSARGRGRSGDTQYF.

This chain connects TRBV13 to TRBJ1-1, with TRBD1 as a possible D gene (5 bases). The V and J ends lost 3 bases and 6 bases respectively, with 11 bases between them. Germline CDR1 PRHDT, CDR2 FYEKMQ (reference sequence). The CDR3 is 13 residues long. The CDR3 spells CASSFIRGPEAFF. The CDR3 DNA reads as TGTGCCAGCAGCTTTATAAGGGGCCCTGAAGCTTTCTTT.